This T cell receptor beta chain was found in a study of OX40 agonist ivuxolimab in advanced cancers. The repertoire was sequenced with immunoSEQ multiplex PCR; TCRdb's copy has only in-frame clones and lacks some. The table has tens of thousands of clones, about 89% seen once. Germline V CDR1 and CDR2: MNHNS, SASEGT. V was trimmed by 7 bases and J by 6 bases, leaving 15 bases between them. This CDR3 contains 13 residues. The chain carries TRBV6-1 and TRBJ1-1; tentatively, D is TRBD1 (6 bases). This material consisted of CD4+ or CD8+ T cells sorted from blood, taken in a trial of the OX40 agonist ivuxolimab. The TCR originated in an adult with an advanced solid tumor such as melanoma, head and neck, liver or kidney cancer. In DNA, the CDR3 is TGTGCCAGCAACGCACAGGGTAGCGCTGAAGCTTTCTTT. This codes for CASNAQGSAEAFF.